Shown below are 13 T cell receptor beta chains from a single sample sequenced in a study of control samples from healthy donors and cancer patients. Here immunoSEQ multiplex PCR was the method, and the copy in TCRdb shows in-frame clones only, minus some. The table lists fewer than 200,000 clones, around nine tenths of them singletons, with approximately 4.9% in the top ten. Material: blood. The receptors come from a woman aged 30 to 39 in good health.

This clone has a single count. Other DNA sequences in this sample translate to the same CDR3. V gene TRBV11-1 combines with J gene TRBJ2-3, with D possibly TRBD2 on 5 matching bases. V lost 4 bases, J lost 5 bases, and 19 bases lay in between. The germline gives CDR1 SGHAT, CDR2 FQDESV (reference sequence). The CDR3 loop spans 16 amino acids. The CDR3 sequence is CASSSPTGYAGDTQYF. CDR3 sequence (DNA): TGTGCCAGCAGCTCCCCGACGGGGTACGCCGGAGATACGCAGTATTTT.

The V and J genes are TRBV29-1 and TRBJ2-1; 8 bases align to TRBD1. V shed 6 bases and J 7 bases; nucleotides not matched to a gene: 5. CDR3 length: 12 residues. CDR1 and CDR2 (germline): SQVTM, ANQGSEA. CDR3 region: CSVRTGRNEQFF. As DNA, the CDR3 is TGCAGCGTCAGGACAGGGCGGAATGAGCAGTTCTTC.

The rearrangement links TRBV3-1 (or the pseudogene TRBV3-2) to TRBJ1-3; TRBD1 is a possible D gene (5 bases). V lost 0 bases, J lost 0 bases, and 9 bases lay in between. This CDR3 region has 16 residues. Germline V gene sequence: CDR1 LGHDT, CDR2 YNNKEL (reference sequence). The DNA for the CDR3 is TGTGCCAGCAGCCAAGAGGGACCTAACTCTGGAAACACCATATATTTT. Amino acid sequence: CASSQEGPNSGNTIYF.

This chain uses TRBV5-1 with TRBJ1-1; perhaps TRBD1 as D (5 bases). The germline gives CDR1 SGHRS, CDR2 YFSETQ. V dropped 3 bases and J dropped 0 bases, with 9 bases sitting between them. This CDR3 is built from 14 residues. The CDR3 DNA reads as TGCGCCAGCAGCTGGGACGCCGTGAACACTGAAGCTTTCTTT. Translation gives CASSWDAVNTEAFF.

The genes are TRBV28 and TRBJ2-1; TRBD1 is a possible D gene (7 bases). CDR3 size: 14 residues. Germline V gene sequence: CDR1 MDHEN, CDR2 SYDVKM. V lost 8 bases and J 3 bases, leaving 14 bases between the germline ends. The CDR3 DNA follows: TGTGCCAGCCGTCAGGGGGGCGGCTACAATGAGCAGTTCTTC. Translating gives CASRQGGGYNEQFF.

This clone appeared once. The DNA for the CDR3 is TGCGCCAGCAGCAAATTACAGGAAACTGAAGCTTTCTTT. Its translation is CASSKLQETEAFF. The chain is built from TRBV5-1 and TRBJ1-1; tentative D call: TRBD1 (5 bases). Germline V lookup: CDR1 SGHRS, CDR2 YFSETQ. V lost 4 bases, J lost 5 bases, and 12 bases lay in between. There are 13 residues in the CDR3.

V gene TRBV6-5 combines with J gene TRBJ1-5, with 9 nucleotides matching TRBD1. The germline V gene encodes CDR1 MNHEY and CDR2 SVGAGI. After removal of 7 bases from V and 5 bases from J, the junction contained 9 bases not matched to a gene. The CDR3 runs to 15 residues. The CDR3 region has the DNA TGTGCCAGCACCCCGGACAGGGGAGGATATCAGCCCCAGCATTTT. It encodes CASTPDRGGYQPQHF.

The CDR3 DNA sequence: TGTGCCAGCAGCGACGGGACAGGGGAGACCTACGAGCAGTACTTC. Translating it yields CASSDGTGETYEQYF. J is TRBJ2-7 and V is TRBV9; 10 bases line up with TRBD1. This CDR3 is 15 amino acids long. Germline V gene data show CDR1 as SGDLS and CDR2 as YYNGEE. V shed 3 bases, J shed 2 bases, and the junction held 5 bases outside the gene matches.

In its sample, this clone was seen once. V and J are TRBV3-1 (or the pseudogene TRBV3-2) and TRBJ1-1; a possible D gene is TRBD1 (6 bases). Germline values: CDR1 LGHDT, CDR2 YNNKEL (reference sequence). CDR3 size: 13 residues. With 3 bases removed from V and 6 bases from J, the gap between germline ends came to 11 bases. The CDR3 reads CASSQGGAAEAFF. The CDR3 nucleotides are TGTGCCAGCAGCCAGGGGGGCGCGGCTGAAGCTTTCTTT.

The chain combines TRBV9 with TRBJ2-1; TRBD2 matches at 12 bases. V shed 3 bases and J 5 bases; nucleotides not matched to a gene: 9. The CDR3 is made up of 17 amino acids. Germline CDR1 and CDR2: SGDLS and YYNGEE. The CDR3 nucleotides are TGTGCCAGCAGCGCAAGACTAGCGGGGGTCCAGGACAATGAGCAGTTCTTC. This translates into CASSARLAGVQDNEQFF.

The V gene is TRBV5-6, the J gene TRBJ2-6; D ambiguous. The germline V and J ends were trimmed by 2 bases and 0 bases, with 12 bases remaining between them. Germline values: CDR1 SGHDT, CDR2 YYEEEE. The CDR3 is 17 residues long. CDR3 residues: CASSFPRARSGANVLTF. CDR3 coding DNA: TGTGCCAGCAGCTTTCCCCGGGCCCGCTCTGGGGCCAACGTCCTGACTTTC.

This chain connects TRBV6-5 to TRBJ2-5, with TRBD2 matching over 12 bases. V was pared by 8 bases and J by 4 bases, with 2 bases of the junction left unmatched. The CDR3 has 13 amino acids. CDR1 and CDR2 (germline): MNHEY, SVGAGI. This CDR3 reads CASVTSGGETQYF. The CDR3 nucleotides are TGTGCCAGCGTGACTAGCGGGGGAGAGACCCAGTACTTC.

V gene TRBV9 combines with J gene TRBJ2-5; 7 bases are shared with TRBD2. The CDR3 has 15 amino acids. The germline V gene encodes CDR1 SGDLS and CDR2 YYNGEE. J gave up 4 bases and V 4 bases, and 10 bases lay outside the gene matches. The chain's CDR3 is CASSPQGGVIETQYF. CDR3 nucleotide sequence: TGTGCCAGCAGCCCGCAGGGAGGGGTCATAGAGACCCAGTACTTC.